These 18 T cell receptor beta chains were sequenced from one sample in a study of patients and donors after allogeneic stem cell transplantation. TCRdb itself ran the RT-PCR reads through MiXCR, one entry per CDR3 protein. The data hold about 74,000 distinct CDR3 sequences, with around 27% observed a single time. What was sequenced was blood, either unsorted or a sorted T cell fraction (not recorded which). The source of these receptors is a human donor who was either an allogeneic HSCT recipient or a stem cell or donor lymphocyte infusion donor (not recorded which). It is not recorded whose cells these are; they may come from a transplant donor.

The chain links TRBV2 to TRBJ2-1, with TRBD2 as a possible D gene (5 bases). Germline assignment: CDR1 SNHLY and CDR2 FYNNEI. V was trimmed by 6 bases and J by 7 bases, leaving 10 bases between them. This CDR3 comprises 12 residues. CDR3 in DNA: TGTGCCAGCAGCGGGATAGTAAATGAGCAGTTCTTC. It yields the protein CASSGIVNEQFF.

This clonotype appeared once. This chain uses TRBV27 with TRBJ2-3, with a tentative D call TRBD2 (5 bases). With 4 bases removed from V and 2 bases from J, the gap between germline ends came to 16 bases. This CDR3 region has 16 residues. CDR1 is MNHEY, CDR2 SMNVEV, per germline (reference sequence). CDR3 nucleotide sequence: TGTGCCAGCAGTTCGATAGGAGGCGGGTCCACAGATACGCAGTATTTT. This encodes CASSSIGGGSTDTQYF.

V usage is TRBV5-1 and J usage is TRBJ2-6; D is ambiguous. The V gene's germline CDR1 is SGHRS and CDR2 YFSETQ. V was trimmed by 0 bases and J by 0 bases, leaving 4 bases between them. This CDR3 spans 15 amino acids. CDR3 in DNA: TGCGCCAGCAGCTTGGGCAACTCTGGGGCCAACGTCCTGACTTTC. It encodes CASSLGNSGANVLTF.

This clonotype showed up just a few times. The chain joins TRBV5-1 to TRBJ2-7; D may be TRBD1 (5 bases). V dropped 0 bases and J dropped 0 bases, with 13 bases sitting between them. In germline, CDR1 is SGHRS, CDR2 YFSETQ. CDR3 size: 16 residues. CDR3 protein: CASSLAWGLSSYEQYF. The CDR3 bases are TGCGCCAGCAGCTTGGCCTGGGGCCTTAGCTCCTACGAGCAGTACTTC.

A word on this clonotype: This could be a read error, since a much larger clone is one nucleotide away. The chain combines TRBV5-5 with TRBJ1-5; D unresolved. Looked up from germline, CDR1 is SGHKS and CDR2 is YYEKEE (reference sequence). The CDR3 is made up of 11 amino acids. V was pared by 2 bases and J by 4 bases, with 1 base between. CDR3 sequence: CASSFNQPQHF. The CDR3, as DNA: TGTGCCAGCAGCTTTAATCAGCCCCAGCATTTT.

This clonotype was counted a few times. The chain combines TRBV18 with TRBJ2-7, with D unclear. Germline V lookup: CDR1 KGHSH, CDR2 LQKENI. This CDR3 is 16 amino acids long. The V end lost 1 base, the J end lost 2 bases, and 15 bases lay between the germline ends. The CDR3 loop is CASSPLVGVVTYEQYF. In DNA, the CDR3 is TGTGCCAGCTCACCACTGGTGGGCGTCGTAACCTACGAGCAGTACTTC.

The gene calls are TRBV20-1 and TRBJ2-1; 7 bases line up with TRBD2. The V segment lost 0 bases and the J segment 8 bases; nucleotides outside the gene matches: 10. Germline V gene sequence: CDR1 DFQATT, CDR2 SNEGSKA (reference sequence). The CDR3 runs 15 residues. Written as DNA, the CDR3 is TGCAGTGCTAGAGATAGGATAGCGGGTAGGGATGAGCAGTTCTTC. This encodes CSARDRIAGRDEQFF.

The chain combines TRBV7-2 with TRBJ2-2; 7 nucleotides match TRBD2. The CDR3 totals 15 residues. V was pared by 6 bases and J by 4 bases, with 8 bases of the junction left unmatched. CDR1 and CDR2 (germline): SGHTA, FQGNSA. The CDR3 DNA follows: TGTGCCAGCAGGAGAGCGGGACCTAGCACCGGGGAGCTGTTTTTT. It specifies CASRRAGPSTGELFF.

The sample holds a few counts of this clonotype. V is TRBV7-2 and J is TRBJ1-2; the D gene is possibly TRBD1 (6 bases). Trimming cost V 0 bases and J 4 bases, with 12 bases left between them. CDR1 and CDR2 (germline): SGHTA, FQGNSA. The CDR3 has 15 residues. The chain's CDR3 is CASSLASGQVYGYTF. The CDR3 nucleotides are TGTGCCAGCAGCTTAGCCTCGGGACAAGTCTATGGCTACACCTTC.

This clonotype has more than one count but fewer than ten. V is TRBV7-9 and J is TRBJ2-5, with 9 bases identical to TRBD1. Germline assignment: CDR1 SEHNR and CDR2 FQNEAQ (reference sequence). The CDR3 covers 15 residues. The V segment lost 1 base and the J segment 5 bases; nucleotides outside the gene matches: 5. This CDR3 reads CASSLESGQGETQYF. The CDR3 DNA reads TGTGCCAGCAGCTTAGAGTCCGGACAGGGGGAGACCCAGTACTTC.

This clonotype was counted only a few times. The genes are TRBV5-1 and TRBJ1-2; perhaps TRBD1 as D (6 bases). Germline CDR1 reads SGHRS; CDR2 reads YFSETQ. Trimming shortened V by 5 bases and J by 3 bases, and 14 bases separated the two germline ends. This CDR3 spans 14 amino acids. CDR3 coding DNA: TGCGCCAGCAGACTGACAGGTCGGGACTATGGCTACACCTTC. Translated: CASRLTGRDYGYTF.

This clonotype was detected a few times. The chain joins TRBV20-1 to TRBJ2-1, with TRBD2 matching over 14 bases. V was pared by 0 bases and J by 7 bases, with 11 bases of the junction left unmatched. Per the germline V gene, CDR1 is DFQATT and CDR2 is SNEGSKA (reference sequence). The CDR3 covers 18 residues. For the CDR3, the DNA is TGCAGTGCTAGAGATACGACCGGGACTAGCGGGAGTAATAATGAGCAGTTCTTC. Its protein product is CSARDTTGTSGSNNEQFF.

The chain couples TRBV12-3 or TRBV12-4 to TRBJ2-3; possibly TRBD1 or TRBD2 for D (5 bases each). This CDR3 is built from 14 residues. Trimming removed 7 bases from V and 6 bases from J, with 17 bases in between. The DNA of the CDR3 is TGTGCCAGCATTCCGGGGCTGATGGACGATACGCAGTATTTT. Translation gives CASIPGLMDDTQYF.

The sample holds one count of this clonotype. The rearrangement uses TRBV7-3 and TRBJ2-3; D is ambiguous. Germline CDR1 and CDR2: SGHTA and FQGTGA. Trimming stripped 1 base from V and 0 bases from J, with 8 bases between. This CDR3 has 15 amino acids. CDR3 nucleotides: TGTGCCAGCAGCTTAAGGATGGACAGCACAGATACGCAGTATTTT. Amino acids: CASSLRMDSTDTQYF.

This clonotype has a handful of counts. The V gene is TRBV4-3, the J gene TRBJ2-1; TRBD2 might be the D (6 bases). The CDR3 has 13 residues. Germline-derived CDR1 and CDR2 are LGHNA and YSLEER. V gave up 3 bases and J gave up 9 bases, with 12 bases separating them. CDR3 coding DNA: TGCGCCAGCAGCCAGGAGAATAGCGGTGAGCAGTTCTTC. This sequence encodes CASSQENSGEQFF.

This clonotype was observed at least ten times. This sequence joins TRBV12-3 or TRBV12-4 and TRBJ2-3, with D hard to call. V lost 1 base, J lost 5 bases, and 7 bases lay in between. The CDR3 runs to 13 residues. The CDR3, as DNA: TGTGCCAGCAGTTTAGAGGCTGGAGATACGCAGTATTTT. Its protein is CASSLEAGDTQYF.

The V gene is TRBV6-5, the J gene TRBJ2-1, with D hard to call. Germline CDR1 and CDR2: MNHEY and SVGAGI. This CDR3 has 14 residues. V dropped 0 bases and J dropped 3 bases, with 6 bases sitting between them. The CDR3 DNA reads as TGTGCCAGCAGTTACTCAAGCAACTACAATGAGCAGTTCTTC. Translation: CASSYSSNYNEQFF.

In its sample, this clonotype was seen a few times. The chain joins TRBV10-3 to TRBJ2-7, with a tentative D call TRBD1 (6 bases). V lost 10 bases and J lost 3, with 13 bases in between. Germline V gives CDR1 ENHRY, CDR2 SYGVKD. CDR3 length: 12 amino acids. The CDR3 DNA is TGTGCCACCGATGAAGGGGGCTACGAGCAGTACTTC. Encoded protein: CATDEGGYEQYF.